These T cell receptor beta chains were read from a single sample in a study of CXCR3-negative and CXCR3-positive naive CD8 T cells. TCRdb re-called the 5' RACE reads and gives one entry per CDR3 protein, without DNA. This repertoire comprises about 92,000 distinct CDR3 sequences; its ten largest clones make up under 0.95%. The sequenced material came from naive CXCR3+ CD8+ T cells from blood. The receptors were gathered from a human donor in good health. Some clones in this sample may be carry-over from other donors' samples. The CDR3 runs from the conserved cysteine through the conserved F or W.

v_call	j_call	cdr3_aa
TRBV12-3/TRBV12-4	TRBJ2-7	CASSPSGAPYEQYF
TRBV10-3	TRBJ2-3	CAITGGETDTQYF
TRBV7-6	TRBJ2-3	CASSPLVSLSTDTQYF
TRBV7-9	TRBJ1-6	CAPGSSYNSPLHF
TRBV28	TRBJ2-1	CASSLPGAYNEQFF
TRBV7-9	TRBJ1-2	CASSLLGTAIWGYTF
TRBV29-1	TRBJ2-1	CSGRDSGSYNEQFF
TRBV27	TRBJ2-5	CASSVKGPGWAQYF
TRBV11-1	TRBJ2-3	CASSPPKPLQYF
TRBV10-3	TRBJ2-2	CAISESTGPVAGITGELFF
TRBV9	TRBJ2-7	CASSATSGGTYEQYF